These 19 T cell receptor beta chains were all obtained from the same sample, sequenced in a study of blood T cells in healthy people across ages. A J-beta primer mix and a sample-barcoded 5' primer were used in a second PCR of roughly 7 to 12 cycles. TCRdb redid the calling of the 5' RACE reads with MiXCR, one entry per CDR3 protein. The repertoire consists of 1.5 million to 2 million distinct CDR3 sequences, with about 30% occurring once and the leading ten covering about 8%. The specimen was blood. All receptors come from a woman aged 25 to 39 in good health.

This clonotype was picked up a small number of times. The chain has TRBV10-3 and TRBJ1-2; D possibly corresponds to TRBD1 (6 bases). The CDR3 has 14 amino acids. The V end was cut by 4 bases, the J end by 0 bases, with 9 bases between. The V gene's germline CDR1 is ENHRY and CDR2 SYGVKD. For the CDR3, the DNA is TGTGCCATCAGTGTGACAGGCTCTAACTATGGCTACACCTTC. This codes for CAISVTGSNYGYTF.

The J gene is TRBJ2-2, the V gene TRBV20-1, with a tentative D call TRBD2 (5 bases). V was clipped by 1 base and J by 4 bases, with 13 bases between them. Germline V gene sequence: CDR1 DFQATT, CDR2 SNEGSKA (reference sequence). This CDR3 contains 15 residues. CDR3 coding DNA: TGCAGTGCTAGAGCCGAGGGCAGAACCACCGGGGAGCTGTTTTTT. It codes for CSARAEGRTTGELFF.

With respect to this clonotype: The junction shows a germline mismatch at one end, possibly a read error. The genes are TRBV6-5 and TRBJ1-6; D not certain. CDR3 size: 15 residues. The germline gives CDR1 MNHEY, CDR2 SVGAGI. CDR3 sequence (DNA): TGTGCCAGCAGTTGTGACGAACGAAATAATTCACCCCTCCATTTT. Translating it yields CASSCDERNNSPLHF.

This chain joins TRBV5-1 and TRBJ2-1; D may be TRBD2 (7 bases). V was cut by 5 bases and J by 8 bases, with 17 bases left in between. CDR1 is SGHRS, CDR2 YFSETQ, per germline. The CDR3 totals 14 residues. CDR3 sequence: CASRGGALNDEQFF. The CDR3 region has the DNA TGCGCCAGCAGGGGGGGGGCTTTAAACGATGAGCAGTTCTTC.

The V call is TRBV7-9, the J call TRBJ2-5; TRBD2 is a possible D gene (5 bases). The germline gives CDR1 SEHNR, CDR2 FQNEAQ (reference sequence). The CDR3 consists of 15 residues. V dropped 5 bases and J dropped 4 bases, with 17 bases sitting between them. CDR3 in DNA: TGTGCCAGCAGCAAGAGCGCTACTAGAAGAGAGACCCAGTACTTC. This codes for CASSKSATRRETQYF.

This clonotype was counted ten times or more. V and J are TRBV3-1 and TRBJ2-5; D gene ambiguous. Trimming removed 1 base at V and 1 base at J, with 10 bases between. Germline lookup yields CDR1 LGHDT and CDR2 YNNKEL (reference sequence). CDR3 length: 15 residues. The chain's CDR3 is CASSQVGVAQETQYF. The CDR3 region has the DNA TGTGCCAGCAGCCAAGTTGGGGTAGCCCAAGAGACCCAGTACTTC.

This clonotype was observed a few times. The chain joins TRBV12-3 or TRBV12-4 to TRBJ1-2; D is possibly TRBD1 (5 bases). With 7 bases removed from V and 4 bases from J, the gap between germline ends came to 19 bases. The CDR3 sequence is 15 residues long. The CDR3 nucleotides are TGTGCCAGCAACGACAGAGGATTAGAGGTCTATGGCTACACCTTC. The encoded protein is CASNDRGLEVYGYTF.

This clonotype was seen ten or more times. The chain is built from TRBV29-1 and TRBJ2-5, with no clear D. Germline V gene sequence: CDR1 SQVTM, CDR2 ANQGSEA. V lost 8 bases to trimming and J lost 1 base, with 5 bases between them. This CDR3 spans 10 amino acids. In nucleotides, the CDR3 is TGCAGCCCAGCCCAAGAGACCCAGTACTTC. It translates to CSPAQETQYF.

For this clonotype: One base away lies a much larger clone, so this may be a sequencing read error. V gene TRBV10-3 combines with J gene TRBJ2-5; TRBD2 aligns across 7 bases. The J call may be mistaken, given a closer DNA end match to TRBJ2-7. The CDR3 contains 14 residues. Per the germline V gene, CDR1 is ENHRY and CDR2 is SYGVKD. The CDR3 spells CAIRALADSFEQYF. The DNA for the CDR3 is TGTGCCATCAGAGCGCTAGCGGACTCCTTCGAGCAGTACTTC.

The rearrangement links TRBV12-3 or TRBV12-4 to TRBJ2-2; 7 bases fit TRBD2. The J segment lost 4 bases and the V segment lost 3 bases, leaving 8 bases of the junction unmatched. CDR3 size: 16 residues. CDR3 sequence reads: CASSFLGGSVTGELFF. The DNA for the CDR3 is TGTGCCAGCAGTTTCTTGGGGGGGTCGGTCACCGGGGAGCTGTTTTTT.

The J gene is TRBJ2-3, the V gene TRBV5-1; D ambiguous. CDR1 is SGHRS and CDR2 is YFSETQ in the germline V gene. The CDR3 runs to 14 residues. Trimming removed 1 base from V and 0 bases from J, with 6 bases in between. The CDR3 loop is CASSLSESTDTQYF. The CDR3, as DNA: TGCGCCAGCAGCTTGAGCGAAAGCACAGATACGCAGTATTTT. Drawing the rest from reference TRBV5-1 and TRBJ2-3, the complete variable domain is KAGVTQTPRYLIKTRGQQVTLSCSPISGHRSVSWYQQTPGQGLQFLFEYFSETQRNKGNFPGRFSGRQFSNSRSEMNVSTLELGDSALYLCASSLSESTDTQYFGPGTRLTVL.

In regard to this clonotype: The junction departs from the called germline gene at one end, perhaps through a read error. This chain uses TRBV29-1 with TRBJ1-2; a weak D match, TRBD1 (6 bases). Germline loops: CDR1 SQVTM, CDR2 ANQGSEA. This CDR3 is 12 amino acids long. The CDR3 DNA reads TGCAGCTTTGAAGGGGGGAATGAGAGCTACACCTTC. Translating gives CSFEGGNESYTF.

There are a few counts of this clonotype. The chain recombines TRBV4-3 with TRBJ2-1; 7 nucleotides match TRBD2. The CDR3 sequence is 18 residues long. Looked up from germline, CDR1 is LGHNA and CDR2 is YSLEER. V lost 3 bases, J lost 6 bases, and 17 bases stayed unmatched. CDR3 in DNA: TGCGCCAGCAGCCATCTAATGGTAATGCGGGAGAGGGGCAATGAGCAGTTCTTC. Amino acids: CASSHLMVMRERGNEQFF.

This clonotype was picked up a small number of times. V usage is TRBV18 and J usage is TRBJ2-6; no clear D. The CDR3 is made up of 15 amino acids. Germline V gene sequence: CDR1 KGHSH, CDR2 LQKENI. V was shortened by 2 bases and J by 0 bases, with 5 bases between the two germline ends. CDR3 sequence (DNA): TGTGCCAGCTCACCAATGATCTCTGGGGCCAACGTCCTGACTTTC. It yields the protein CASSPMISGANVLTF. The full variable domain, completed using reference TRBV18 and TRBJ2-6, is NAGVMQNPRHLVRRRGQEARLRCSPMKGHSHVYWYRQLPEEGLKFMVYLQKENIIDESGMPKERFSAEFPKEGPSILRIQQVVRGDSAAYFCASSPMISGANVLTFGAGSRLTVL.

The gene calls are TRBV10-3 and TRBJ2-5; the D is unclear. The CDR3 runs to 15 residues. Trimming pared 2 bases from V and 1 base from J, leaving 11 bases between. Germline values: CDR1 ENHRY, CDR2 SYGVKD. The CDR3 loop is CAISELGALQETQYF. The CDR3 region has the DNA TGTGCCATCAGTGAGCTGGGCGCTCTCCAAGAGACCCAGTACTTC.

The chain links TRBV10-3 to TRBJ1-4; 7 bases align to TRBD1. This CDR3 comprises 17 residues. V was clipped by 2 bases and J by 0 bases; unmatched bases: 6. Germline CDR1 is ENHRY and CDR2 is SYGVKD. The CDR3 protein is CAISETNTGATNEKLFF. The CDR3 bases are TGTGCCATCAGTGAGACCAACACAGGGGCAACTAATGAAAAACTGTTTTTT.

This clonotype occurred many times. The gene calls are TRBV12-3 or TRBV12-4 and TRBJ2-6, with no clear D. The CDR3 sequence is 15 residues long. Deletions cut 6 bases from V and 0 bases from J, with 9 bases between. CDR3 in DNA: TGTGCCAGCAGGCCCGTGAGCTCTGGGGCCAACGTCCTGACTTTC. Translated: CASRPVSSGANVLTF.

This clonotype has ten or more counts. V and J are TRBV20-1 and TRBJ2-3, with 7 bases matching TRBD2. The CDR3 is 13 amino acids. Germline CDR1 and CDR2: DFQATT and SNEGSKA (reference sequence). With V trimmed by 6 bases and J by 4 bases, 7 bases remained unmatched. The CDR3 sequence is CSAAGLAADTQYF. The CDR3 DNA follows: TGCAGTGCCGCCGGGCTAGCGGCAGATACGCAGTATTTT.

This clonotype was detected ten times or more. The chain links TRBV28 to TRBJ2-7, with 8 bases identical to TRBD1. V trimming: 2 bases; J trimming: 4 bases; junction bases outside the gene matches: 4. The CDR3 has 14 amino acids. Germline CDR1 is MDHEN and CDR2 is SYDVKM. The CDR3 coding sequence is TGTGCCAGCAGTTTACGACAGGGGAGGTACGAGCAGTACTTC. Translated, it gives CASSLRQGRYEQYF.